Below, 22 T cell receptor beta chains from the same sample are listed, as sequenced in a study of blood T cell repertoires in COVID-19. Assay used: immunoSEQ multiplex PCR; TCRdb lists only in-frame clones, some missing. The data show around 250,000 clones, roughly 85% seen once. The sequenced sample consisted of PBMCs or T cells enriched from blood (not recorded which). The receptors here all came from a man aged 35 to 55 who had been exposed to COVID-19.

About this clone: Germline and junction disagree at one end, which may indicate a read error. This chain links TRBV6-5 with TRBJ1-2; D possibly corresponds to TRBD1 (6 bases). Germline V gene data show CDR1 as MNHEY and CDR2 as SVGAGI. This CDR3 has 14 residues. The CDR3, as DNA: TGTGCCAGCAGTTTAATTCAGGGGAAGGGACCAACCTCCTTC. It codes for CASSLIQGKGPTSF.

This sequence joins TRBV5-1 and TRBJ2-1, with a weak D call TRBD2 (5 bases). V was cut by 0 bases and J by 0 bases, with 10 bases left in between. Germline V gene data show CDR1 as SGHRS and CDR2 as YFSETQ. The CDR3 consists of 16 residues. The CDR3 sequence: CASSLGGSSSYNEQFF. The CDR3 DNA reads as TGCGCCAGCAGCTTGGGTGGGAGCAGCTCCTACAATGAGCAGTTCTTC.

This clone was picked up a small number of times. This chain uses TRBV11-2 with TRBJ1-2; D remains ambiguous. The germline V and J ends were trimmed by 0 bases and 0 bases, with 8 bases remaining between them. The CDR3 length is 15 residues. CDR1 is SGHAT, CDR2 FQNNGV, per germline. The chain's CDR3 is CASSLEAVTNYGYTF. CDR3 in DNA: TGTGCCAGCAGCTTAGAGGCAGTCACTAACTATGGCTACACCTTC.

The genes are TRBV10-3 and TRBJ1-1, with TRBD1 as a possible D gene (6 bases). V was cut by 7 bases and J by 0 bases, with 15 bases left in between. This CDR3 is 15 amino acids long. Germline V gene lookup returns CDR1 ENHRY and CDR2 SYGVKD. The CDR3: CAITARGGLNTEAFF. CDR3 in DNA: TGTGCCATCACCGCCCGAGGGGGACTGAACACTGAAGCTTTCTTT.

The chain links TRBV19 to TRBJ1-5, with TRBD1 matching 7 bases. The junction had 5 bases not matched to a gene; V was cut back by 3 bases and J by 3 bases. Germline lookup yields CDR1 LNHDA and CDR2 SQIVND (reference sequence). The CDR3 is 15 amino acids. The CDR3 nucleotides read TGTGCCAGTAGTATGGTGGGACAGCTCAATCAGCCCCAGCATTTT. It codes for CASSMVGQLNQPQHF. Together with reference TRBV19 and TRBJ1-5, the CDR3 gives the full variable domain: DGGITQSPKYLFRKEGQNVTLSCEQNLNHDAMYWYRQDPGQGLRLIYYSQIVNDFQKGDIAEGYSVSREKKESFPLTVTSAQKNPTAFYLCASSMVGQLNQPQHFGDGTRLSIL.

This clone appeared a few times. The V gene is TRBV29-1, the J gene TRBJ1-1; unclear D gene. Per germline, CDR1 SQVTM and CDR2 ANQGSEA. The CDR3 length is 11 residues. V lost 5 bases to trimming and J lost 3 bases, with 7 bases between them. CDR3 DNA: TGCAGCGTTCTATTTTACACTGAAGCTTTCTTT. The encoded protein is CSVLFYTEAFF.

The V call is TRBV2, the J call TRBJ2-3, with 10 bases aligning to TRBD2. CDR3 length equals 15 residues. Losses at the gene ends were 5 bases for V and 5 bases for J; bases not matched to a gene: 7. Looked up from germline, CDR1 is SNHLY and CDR2 is FYNNEI. The CDR3 sequence is CASSPALAGRDTQYF. Here the CDR3 DNA reads TGTGCCAGCAGTCCAGCACTAGCGGGACGAGATACGCAGTATTTT.

The chain employs TRBV7-3 and TRBJ2-1, with 9 positions matching TRBD2. This CDR3 region has 14 residues. CDR1 SGHTA and CDR2 FQGTGA come from the germline V gene. J gave up 6 bases and V 6 bases, and 6 bases lay outside the gene matches. The CDR3 region has the DNA TGTGCCAGCAGGAAGAAAGCGGGAGGCAATGAGCAGTTCTTC. This translates into CASRKKAGGNEQFF.

V usage is TRBV7-9 and J usage is TRBJ1-2; D remains ambiguous. Trimming left V 7 bases short and J 5 bases short, with 11 bases between. The CDR3 length is 12 residues. The germline CDR1 and CDR2 sequences are SEHNR and FQNEAQ (reference sequence). The CDR3, as DNA: TGTGCCAGCACTTCGGGAGGATATGGCTACACCTTC. It encodes CASTSGGYGYTF.

The chain couples TRBV29-1 to TRBJ2-7; 8 positions agree with TRBD2. J gave up 4 bases and V 3 bases, and 5 bases lay outside the gene matches. The CDR3 length is 13 residues. The germline V gene has CDR1 SQVTM and CDR2 ANQGSEA. CDR3 coding DNA: TGCAGCGTTGAGGCGGGGGGCTGGTACGAGCAGTACTTC. Translation: CSVEAGGWYEQYF.

The chain recombines TRBV27 with TRBJ1-5, with D hard to call. The CDR3 spans 15 residues. Trimming pared 3 bases from V and 3 bases from J, leaving 12 bases between. Looked up from germline, CDR1 is MNHEY and CDR2 is SMNVEV (reference sequence). CDR3 residues: CASSFQARANQPQHF. The CDR3 nucleotides are TGTGCCAGCAGTTTTCAGGCCAGAGCCAATCAGCCCCAGCATTTT.

This clone has only a few counts. The genes are TRBV18 and TRBJ1-2, with 7 bases identical to TRBD1. Germline V gene sequence: CDR1 KGHSH, CDR2 LQKENI. The V segment lost 3 bases and the J segment 2 bases; nucleotides outside the gene matches: 6. This CDR3 region has 15 residues. For the CDR3, the DNA is TGTGCCAGCTCACCGCCAGGACAGGCAAACTATGGCTACACCTTC. It codes for CASSPPGQANYGYTF. Variable domain in full (rest from reference TRBV18 and TRBJ1-2): NAGVMQNPRHLVRRRGQEARLRCSPMKGHSHVYWYRQLPEEGLKFMVYLQKENIIDESGMPKERFSAEFPKEGPSILRIQQVVRGDSAAYFCASSPPGQANYGYTFGSGTRLTVV.

The chain uses TRBV24-1 and TRBJ2-2; 7 positions match TRBD2. The CDR3 sequence is 15 residues long. The V segment lost 10 bases and the J segment 1 base; nucleotides outside the gene matches: 8. Germline CDR1 KGHDR, CDR2 SFDVKD. CDR3: CATSGGAENTGELFF. CDR3 in DNA: TGTGCCACTTCGGGAGGCGCGGAGAACACCGGGGAGCTGTTTTTT.

The CDR3 DNA sequence: TGTGCCAGCAGTGATATCGAGCAGTACTTC. It yields the protein CASSDIEQYF. The rearrangement joins TRBV25-1 to TRBJ2-7; D is unresolved. This CDR3 contains 10 residues. Germline lookup yields CDR1 MGHDK and CDR2 SYGVNS. V gave up 3 bases and J gave up 6 bases, with 3 bases separating them.

The rearrangement links TRBV6-5 to TRBJ2-3; a weak D match, TRBD2 (7 bases). Germline CDR1 MNHEY, CDR2 SVGAGI. The length of the CDR3 is 15 residues. V lost 2 bases, J lost 8 bases, and 17 bases lay in between. The CDR3 is CASSYQGRGGRTQYF. The CDR3 DNA follows: TGTGCCAGCAGTTACCAGGGGAGGGGGGGCCGTACGCAGTATTTT.

The rearrangement uses TRBV5-4 and TRBJ2-1, with TRBD2 matching 7 bases. With 3 bases clipped from V and 8 bases from J, the junction kept 11 bases outside the gene matches. The germline V gene encodes CDR1 SGHNT and CDR2 YYREEE (reference sequence). This CDR3 has 15 amino acids. CDR3 sequence reads: CASSSPMGGPDEQFF. The CDR3 region has the DNA TGTGCCAGCAGCTCCCCGATGGGAGGGCCAGATGAGCAGTTCTTC. The full variable domain, rest sourced from reference TRBV5-4 and TRBJ2-1, is ETGVTQSPTHLIKTRGQQVTLRCSSQSGHNTVSWYQQALGQGPQFIFQYYREEENGRGNFPPRFSGLQFPNYSSELNVNALELDDSALYLCASSSPMGGPDEQFFGPGTRLTVL.

The gene calls are TRBV19 and TRBJ2-3; 10 bases are a match to TRBD2. V was clipped by 5 bases and J by 2 bases; unmatched bases: 16. Germline V gene lookup returns CDR1 LNHDA and CDR2 SQIVND (reference sequence). The CDR3 is 19 amino acids. The CDR3 reads CASSYQVLAGGPNTDTQYF. Here the CDR3 DNA reads TGTGCCAGTAGTTACCAAGTTTTAGCGGGAGGCCCGAACACAGATACGCAGTATTTT. Complete variable domain (other parts from reference TRBV19 and TRBJ2-3): DGGITQSPKYLFRKEGQNVTLSCEQNLNHDAMYWYRQDPGQGLRLIYYSQIVNDFQKGDIAEGYSVSREKKESFPLTVTSAQKNPTAFYLCASSYQVLAGGPNTDTQYFGPGTRLTVL.

The chain uses TRBV2 and TRBJ1-5, with 7 bases identical to TRBD1. This CDR3 has 15 residues. In germline, CDR1 is SNHLY, CDR2 FYNNEI. The V and J ends lost 7 bases and 6 bases, in that order; junction bases with no gene match: 12. Here the CDR3 DNA reads TGTGCCAGCAACCTAGACAGGGTTCGTGGTCAGCCCCAGCATTTT. The encoded protein is CASNLDRVRGQPQHF.

This clone was observed once. The CDR3 DNA sequence: TGTGCCTGGGGGTGGGCCCCGGAGGGTGAGCAGTACTTC. This sequence encodes CAWGWAPEGEQYF. The chain recombines TRBV30 with TRBJ2-7, with a possible D match to TRBD2 (6 bases). V lost 5 bases, J lost 7 bases, and 18 bases lay in between. CDR3 length: 13 amino acids. CDR1 is GTSNPN and CDR2 is SVGIG in the germline V gene (reference sequence).

J is TRBJ1-4 and V is TRBV6-6, with TRBD1 identical over 8 bases. The V and J ends lost 6 bases and 3 bases, in that order; junction bases with no gene match: 9. This CDR3 region has 16 residues. Per the germline V gene, CDR1 is MNHNY and CDR2 is SVGAGI (reference sequence). The CDR3, as DNA: TGTGCCAGCAGCCCGGACAGGGTGTGGTCTAATGAAAAACTGTTTTTT. This translates into CASSPDRVWSNEKLFF.

CDR3 loop: CSVEVGQSTLPYEQYF. In nucleotides, the CDR3 is TGCAGCGTTGAAGTCGGACAGTCGACCCTACCCTACGAGCAGTACTTC. This chain connects TRBV29-1 to TRBJ2-7; D is possibly TRBD1 (6 bases). V was pared by 1 base and J by 2 bases, with 18 bases between. The CDR3 sequence is 16 residues long. Germline-derived CDR1 and CDR2 are SQVTM and ANQGSEA.

V is TRBV19 and J is TRBJ1-5; tentatively, D is TRBD1 (5 bases). With 4 bases removed from V and 6 bases from J, the gap between germline ends came to 22 bases. Germline V gene lookup returns CDR1 LNHDA and CDR2 SQIVND (reference sequence). The CDR3 extends over 17 amino acids. CDR3: CASSTLTPGPGRQPQHF. CDR3 sequence (DNA): TGTGCCAGTAGTACCCTTACCCCAGGGCCCGGGCGTCAGCCCCAGCATTTT.